This TCR beta chain was observed in a study of T cell repertoires and Cas9 in healthy adults. Study-level information: SpCas9-reactive CD4 and CD8 T cells were characterized for potency, cytotoxicity and lineage.

This clone was counted between two and nine times. Antigen: not known. CDR1 MDHEN and CDR2 SYDVKM come from the germline V gene. The CDR3 length is 15 residues. V lost 5 bases and J 4 bases, leaving 17 bases between the germline ends. Findings and limits, study-wide: Reportedly, SpCas9-reactive effector T cell proliferation and function were mitigated by SpCas9-reactive Tregs in vitro.

The data were produced by immunoSEQ multiplex PCR, yet TCRdb's version contains in-frame clones alone and is incomplete. The sample holds more than 13,000 clones, roughly 89% seen once. This TCR came from a human donor in good health. The sample consisted of Tregs (CD4+, CD25+, CD127-, CD137-, CD154-) from PBMCs; culture status not recorded. The gene calls are TRBV28 and TRBJ1-2; D perhaps matches TRBD1 (6 bases). The CDR3 nucleotides are TGTGCCAGCAGTAACTTTCTGTCACAGGGCTATGGCTACACCTTC. Protein: CASSNFLSQGYGYTF.